This T cell receptor (beta chain) was identified in a study of blood T cell repertoires in COVID-19. Study at large: Samples came from the United States, Italy and Spain, spanning acute and convalescent COVID-19.

Original processing notes: Quantification of nucleated cells was approximated via reference gene primer amplification. The protocol was immunoSEQ multiplex PCR, while the TCRdb copy is restricted to in-frame clones and leaves out a portion. The V and J calls and the clone size are those of that table, but D and trimming were determined from the DNA. Of about 220,000 clones in the sample, about 82% were seen once. This CDR3 comprises 15 residues. CDR1 and CDR2 (germline): SGHVS, FQNEAQ. Trimming left V 0 bases short and J 6 bases short, with 15 bases between. The origin of this receptor is a woman in her 70s with COVID-19, enrolled during active disease. The rearrangement joins TRBV7-8 to TRBJ2-7, with D possibly TRBD2 on 7 matching bases. Sequencing input: peripheral blood. In DNA, the CDR3 is TGTGCCAGCAGCTTAGCGGGGGGGCCTTCGGGCGAGCAGTACTTC. This translates into CASSLAGGPSGEQYF.